The sequence of this TCR beta chain was determined in a study of shared clonotypes between healthy human individuals. The naive CD8 population came from CD45RO-negative cells selected for CCR7, without terminally differentiated effector memory CD45RA+ cells. Assay used: immunoSEQ multiplex PCR; TCRdb lists only in-frame clones, some missing. The sample shows over 2,000,000 clones, around 93% of them seen only once. The CDR3 covers 15 residues. Trimming shortened V by 1 base and J by 3 bases, and 12 bases separated the two germline ends. CDR1 and CDR2 from the germline V gene are SEHNR and FQNEAQ (reference sequence).

This chain uses TRBV7-9 with TRBJ1-1; D perhaps matches TRBD1 (5 bases). The clonotype comes from a young man in good health. Some clones in this sample may be carry-over from other donors' samples. The sequencing sample was made of naive CD8+ T cells from PBMCs. This CDR3 is CASSLGQAGDTEAFF. The CDR3 DNA follows: TGTGCCAGCAGCTTAGGACAAGCGGGGGACACTGAAGCTTTCTTT.